These 25 T cell receptor beta chains were all obtained from the same sample, sequenced in a study of cytomegalovirus exposure and HLA in healthy donors. The study ran its PCR with 60 Vbeta and 13 Jbeta primers. The protocol was immunoSEQ multiplex PCR, while the TCRdb copy is restricted to in-frame clones and leaves out a portion. In the table there are some 120,000 clones, over 70% of which are singletons. Sequenced input: PBMCs. The receptor source for this set is a woman in her 50s in good health and CMV-seropositive.

V and J are TRBV5-1 and TRBJ2-1; 7 nucleotides align to TRBD1. The J segment lost 1 base and the V segment lost 4 bases, leaving 2 bases of the junction unmatched. The CDR3 consists of 14 residues. Germline-derived CDR1 and CDR2 are SGHRS and YFSETQ. CDR3 bases: TGCGCCAGCAGCCTGGGACAGTCCTACAATGAGCAGTTCTTC. Translation gives CASSLGQSYNEQFF.

In this sample, this clone turned up a few times. A junction end diverges from the germline sequence, so it may reflect a read error. The rearrangement links TRBV7-9 to TRBJ2-5; weak D call: TRBD1 (6 bases). The J call is doubtful: the DNA matches TRBJ2-7 better. The V gene's germline CDR1 is SEHNR and CDR2 FQNEAQ (reference sequence). CDR3 size: 12 residues. CDR3: CSSSSGAYEQYF. In DNA, the CDR3 is TGTTCCAGCAGCTCAGGGGCCTACGAGCAGTACTTC.

This clone showed up just once. The rearrangement uses TRBV19 and TRBJ2-2, with D possibly TRBD2 on 5 matching bases. Germline V gives CDR1 LNHDA, CDR2 SQIVND (reference sequence). The V end was cut by 6 bases, the J end by 2 bases, with 13 bases between. CDR3 size: 15 residues. The CDR3 sequence: CASSLMGVNTGELFF. For the CDR3, the DNA is TGTGCCAGTAGCCTAATGGGAGTTAACACCGGGGAGCTGTTTTTT.

This clone was seen only once. The chain couples TRBV10-3 to TRBJ1-2, with no clear D. V gave up 2 bases and J gave up 0 bases, with 7 bases separating them. The CDR3 covers 14 residues. Germline V gene lookup returns CDR1 ENHRY and CDR2 SYGVKD. CDR3 DNA sequence: TGTGCCATCAGTGAGCGTGCAGCTAACTATGGCTACACCTTC. The encoded protein is CAISERAANYGYTF.

The rearrangement links TRBV5-1 to TRBJ2-6, with D possibly matching TRBD2 (5 bases). Germline CDR1 and CDR2: SGHRS and YFSETQ. Deletions cut 4 bases from V and 1 base from J, with 6 bases between. The CDR3 consists of 14 residues. CDR3: CASSGSSGANVLTF. CDR3 bases: TGCGCCAGCAGCGGGAGTTCTGGGGCCAACGTCCTGACTTTC.

Note on this clone: Because it lacks the conserved phenylalanine or tryptophan at the end, this CDR3 is likely a read error. V and J are TRBV7-2 and TRBJ1-6; D remains unclear. This CDR3 region has 16 residues. Germline lookup yields CDR1 SGHTA and CDR2 FQGNSA. Trimming pared 0 bases from V and 7 bases from J, leaving 13 bases between. CDR3 loop: CASSLAPQNKNSPLHL. The CDR3 nucleotides are TGTGCCAGCAGCTTAGCACCTCAGAACAAAAATTCACCCCTCCACCTT.

V is TRBV6-5 and J is TRBJ1-1; weak D call: TRBD1 (5 bases). This CDR3 spans 14 amino acids. CDR1 is MNHEY, CDR2 SVGAGI, per germline. Deletions cut 4 bases from V and 5 bases from J, with 14 bases between. CDR3 coding DNA: TGTGCCAGCAGTTCTCCCAGGGCGGGGACTGAAGCTTTCTTT. This sequence encodes CASSSPRAGTEAFF.

This clone was seen a handful of times. The chain employs TRBV4-1 and TRBJ2-5; D may be TRBD1 (6 bases). Germline values: CDR1 MGHRA, CDR2 YSYEKL. Trimming removed 3 bases at V and 0 bases at J, with 14 bases between. The CDR3 has 16 residues. The CDR3 loop reads CASSQRYRDNQETQYF. CDR3 DNA: TGCGCCAGCAGCCAGCGCTACCGGGACAACCAAGAGACCCAGTACTTC.

This clone was seen just once. This rearrangement joins TRBV7-9 to TRBJ2-2; 13 nucleotides align to TRBD2. Germline loops: CDR1 SEHNR, CDR2 FQNEAQ (reference sequence). CDR3 length: 16 residues. The V gene end was trimmed by 1 base and the J gene end by 7 bases; junction bases not matched to a gene: 3. The CDR3: CASSLGTSGRSGELFF. CDR3 nucleotide sequence: TGTGCCAGCAGCTTAGGGACTAGCGGGAGAAGCGGGGAGCTGTTTTTT. The full variable domain, completed using reference TRBV7-9 and TRBJ2-2, is DTGVSQNPRHKITKRGQNVTFRCDPISEHNRLYWYRQTLGQGPEFLTYFQNEAQLEKSRLLSDRFSAERPKGSFSTLEIQRTEQGDSAMYLCASSLGTSGRSGELFFGEGSRLTVL.

This chain connects TRBV12-5 to TRBJ2-1, with TRBD1 matching 9 bases. The CDR3 loop spans 17 amino acids. Losses at the gene ends were 0 bases for V and 5 bases for J; bases not matched to a gene: 8. CDR1 and CDR2 from the germline V gene are LGHNT and FRNRAP. CDR3 amino acids: CASGLVRWGQGHNEQFF. Here the CDR3 DNA reads TGTGCTAGTGGTTTGGTACGGTGGGGACAGGGCCACAATGAGCAGTTCTTC.

This clone was counted only a few times. The rearrangement joins TRBV27 to TRBJ2-6, with TRBD1 as a possible D gene (7 bases). V was shortened by 11 bases and J by 0 bases, with 11 bases between the two germline ends. This CDR3 contains 14 residues. Germline assignment: CDR1 MNHEY and CDR2 SMNVEV (reference sequence). The CDR3: CAAGGLSGANVLTF. DNA of the CDR3: TGTGCCGCAGGGGGGCTCTCTGGGGCCAACGTCCTGACTTTC.

The chain has TRBV7-2 and TRBJ2-7, with D possibly TRBD1 on 5 matching bases. V was clipped by 0 bases and J by 3 bases, with 12 bases between them. This CDR3 contains 15 residues. Germline CDR1 and CDR2: SGHTA and FQGNSA. CDR3 DNA sequence: TGTGCCAGCAGCTTAGCGGGGCAGGTATACTACGAGCAGTACTTC. Translated, it gives CASSLAGQVYYEQYF.

CDR3 region: CASRYRDTQPDQHF. DNA for the CDR3: TGTGCCAGCAGATACCGGGACACGCAGCCGGACCAGCATTTT. The chain has TRBV2 and TRBJ1-5; D possibly corresponds to TRBD1 (6 bases). The CDR3 length is 14 residues. V was pared by 6 bases and J by 12 bases, with 21 bases between. The germline V gene has CDR1 SNHLY and CDR2 FYNNEI.

This chain uses TRBV15 with TRBJ1-5; D perhaps matches TRBD1 (5 bases). Trimming shortened V by 3 bases and J by 3 bases, and 12 bases separated the two germline ends. The germline V gene has CDR1 LNHNV and CDR2 YYDKDF (reference sequence). The CDR3 sequence is 15 residues long. CDR3 sequence (DNA): TGTGCCACCAGCAGCCGACGCAGGGCCAATCAGCCCCAGCATTTT. Residues: CATSSRRRANQPQHF.

The chain has TRBV11-2 and TRBJ2-3; TRBD2 might be the D (6 bases). Germline V gene lookup returns CDR1 SGHAT and CDR2 FQNNGV. Trimming left V 4 bases short and J 2 bases short, with 13 bases between. This CDR3 region has 15 residues. The CDR3: CASSSRGSNTDTQYF. Here the CDR3 DNA reads TGTGCCAGCAGCTCCCGGGGGTCTAACACAGATACGCAGTATTTT. The whole variable domain, remainder taken from reference TRBV11-2 and TRBJ2-3, is EAGVAQSPRYKIIEKRQSVAFWCNPISGHATLYWYQQILGQGPKLLIQFQNNGVVDDSQLPKDRFSAERLKGVDSTLKIQPAKLEDSAVYLCASSSRGSNTDTQYFGPGTRLTVL.

A few counts support this clone. This chain links TRBV5-4 with TRBJ2-1; 8 bases agree with TRBD2. Germline trimming cut 0 bases from V and 1 base from J; bases unmatched to any gene: 3. Germline lookup yields CDR1 SGHNT and CDR2 YYREEE (reference sequence). This CDR3 has 16 residues. As DNA, the CDR3 is TGTGCCAGCAGCTTGGCCCCTAGCGGGTCCTACAATGAGCAGTTCTTC. Its translation is CASSLAPSGSYNEQFF.

The chain employs TRBV9 and TRBJ2-3; D ambiguous. V gave up 1 base and J gave up 6 bases, with 12 bases separating them. CDR3 length equals 14 residues. The germline V gene has CDR1 SGDLS and CDR2 YYNGEE. CDR3 loop: CASSVRHEMDTQYF. The CDR3 DNA is TGTGCCAGCAGCGTAAGACATGAGATGGATACGCAGTATTTT.

A few counts support this clone. The chain employs TRBV7-8 and TRBJ1-5, with TRBD1 as a possible D gene (6 bases). Germline CDR1 is SGHVS and CDR2 is FQNEAQ. The V end was cut by 2 bases, the J end by 7 bases, with 15 bases between. This CDR3 spans 15 amino acids. The CDR3 loop is CASSLTQGLGQPQHF. The CDR3 DNA reads as TGTGCCAGCAGCTTAACCCAGGGGTTGGGACAGCCCCAGCATTTT.

This chain connects TRBV5-1 to TRBJ2-5; TRBD2 matches 9 bases. Germline-derived CDR1 and CDR2 are SGHRS and YFSETQ. The CDR3 consists of 15 residues. V shed 5 bases and J 2 bases; nucleotides not matched to a gene: 7. The CDR3 is CASSSGLARQETQYF. DNA of the CDR3: TGCGCCAGCAGTTCCGGACTAGCGCGACAAGAGACCCAGTACTTC. The whole variable domain, remainder taken from reference TRBV5-1 and TRBJ2-5, is KAGVTQTPRYLIKTRGQQVTLSCSPISGHRSVSWYQQTPGQGLQFLFEYFSETQRNKGNFPGRFSGRQFSNSRSEMNVSTLELGDSALYLCASSSGLARQETQYFGPGTRLLVL.

The V call is TRBV7-2, the J call TRBJ2-7; the D gene is possibly TRBD2 (5 bases). This CDR3 contains 13 residues. The V and J ends lost 5 bases and 1 base respectively, with 9 bases between them. Per germline, CDR1 SGHTA and CDR2 FQGNSA. For the CDR3, the DNA is TGTGCCAGCAGCGACGGACTGTCCTACGAGCAGTACTTC. This gives the protein CASSDGLSYEQYF.

The chain uses TRBV2 and TRBJ2-1; 7 bases fit TRBD2. With V trimmed by 1 base and J by 1 base, 10 bases remained unmatched. The CDR3 has 18 residues. Germline CDR1 reads SNHLY; CDR2 reads FYNNEI. This chain's CDR3 is CASSEGLAGFDSYNEQFF. The CDR3 bases are TGTGCCAGCAGTGAAGGACTAGCAGGATTTGATTCCTACAATGAGCAGTTCTTC.

The CDR3 DNA is TGTGCCAGCAGCCGCACCGGGACAGGGGGTGACACCATATATTTT. It specifies CASSRTGTGGDTIYF. This chain joins TRBV7-6 and TRBJ1-3; TRBD1 aligns across 11 bases. CDR3 length: 15 amino acids. CDR1 is SGHVS, CDR2 FNYEAQ, per germline. V lost 5 bases, J lost 8 bases, and 8 bases stayed unmatched.

The chain couples TRBV30 to TRBJ2-1; perhaps TRBD1 as D (5 bases). V was pared by 0 bases and J by 9 bases, with 12 bases between. This CDR3 is 13 amino acids long. Germline values: CDR1 GTSNPN, CDR2 SVGIG (reference sequence). CDR3: CAWSVRSGREQFF. The DNA for the CDR3 is TGTGCCTGGAGTGTAAGATCAGGGCGTGAGCAGTTCTTC.

In its sample, this clone was seen a few times. The chain employs TRBV7-9 and TRBJ2-3; 7 nucleotides align to TRBD2. The CDR3 has 17 amino acids. The V and J ends lost 5 bases and 5 bases, in that order; junction bases with no gene match: 16. Germline V gene data show CDR1 as SEHNR and CDR2 as FQNEAQ (reference sequence). DNA of the CDR3: TGTGCCAGCAGCCCTCCGAGGGGCGGGAGCCGGGGAGATACGCAGTATTTT. It translates to CASSPPRGGSRGDTQYF.

V and J are TRBV18 and TRBJ1-1; D not certain. CDR1 KGHSH and CDR2 LQKENI come from the germline V gene. V was shortened by 6 bases and J by 0 bases, with 8 bases between the two germline ends. The CDR3 sequence is 13 residues long. CDR3 coding DNA: TGTGCCAGCTCGTCGGACTTGAACACTGAAGCTTTCTTT. Protein product: CASSSDLNTEAFF.